These T cell receptor beta chains were read from a single sample in a study of T-cell memory formation after mild COVID-19. TCRdb re-derived calls from the 5' RACE reads in MiXCR, one entry per CDR3 protein. This table has about 210,000 distinct CDR3 sequences, over 9.5% appearing once. What was sequenced was PBMCs or a T cell subset sorted from them (not recorded which). The source is a young man who had mild COVID-19 (a few samples of this study predate the infection). Cell type and time point are not known. The CDR3 runs from the conserved cysteine through the conserved F or W. The D gene is left open where the match is weak. Clone sizes are given selectively: once, few, many, or a class where the clone is expanded.

abundance	j_gene	d_gene	v_gene	CDR3aa	CDR3nt
few	TRBJ2-2	TRBD2	TRBV5-6	CASSSGTRRGTGELFF	TGTGCCAGCAGCTCGGGGACTAGGAGGGGCACCGGGGAGCTGTTTTTT
-	TRBJ2-7	TRBD2	TRBV7-2	CASSLDSREAYEQYF	TGTGCCAGCAGCTTAGATTCGCGGGAGGCCTACGAGCAGTACTTC
few	TRBJ1-1	-	TRBV7-9	CAGSHTGLEAFF	TGTGCCGGCAGCCACACAGGGCTCGAAGCTTTCTTT
few	TRBJ2-6	-	TRBV18	CASSPGLLWVRANVLTF	TGTGCCAGCTCACCTGGACTGCTCTGGGTTAGGGCCAACGTCCTGACTTTC
-	TRBJ2-1	TRBD2	TRBV20-1	CSAHRTSGGTYNEQFF	TGCAGTGCCCACCGAACTAGCGGGGGGACTTACAATGAGCAGTTCTTC
few	TRBJ2-3	TRBD2	TRBV7-2	CASSLISGGEGHTQYF	TGTGCCAGCAGCTTAATTAGCGGGGGGGAGGGTCATACGCAGTATTTT
-	TRBJ2-5	-	TRBV6-6	CASSERTGIRAQYF	TGTGCCAGCAGTGAGAGGACGGGGATAAGGGCCCAGTACTTC
many	TRBJ1-1	TRBD1	TRBV3-1	CASMPWDRGPNTEAFF	TGTGCCAGCATGCCATGGGACAGAGGCCCTAACACTGAAGCTTTCTTT
few	TRBJ1-1	-	TRBV19	CASSIGGNTEAFF	TGTGCCAGTAGTATTGGGGGAAACACTGAAGCTTTCTTT
-	TRBJ1-2	-	TRBV10-3	CAISHTGRMNGYTF	TGTGCCATCAGTCACACGGGACGGATGAATGGCTACACCTTC
-	TRBJ1-1	-	TRBV7-8	CATSTNTQAFF	TGTGCCACCTCTACGAACACTCAAGCTTTCTTT
few	TRBJ2-4	TRBD1	TRBV7-9	CASSNVPGQGAYIQYF	TGTGCCAGCAGCAACGTCCCGGGACAGGGGGCCTACATTCAGTACTTC
many	TRBJ2-7	-	TRBV7-2	CASSPPGPHAEQYF	TGTGCCAGCAGCCCCCCGGGACCGCATGCCGAGCAGTACTTC
-	TRBJ1-4	TRBD1	TRBV12-3/TRBV12-4	CASSLGTGIWGDEKLFF	TGTGCCAGCAGTTTAGGGACAGGGATTTGGGGGGATGAAAAACTGTTTTTT
-	TRBJ1-1	TRBD1	TRBV7-2	CASSSSDRANTEAFF	TGTGCCAGCAGCTCCTCGGACAGGGCGAACACTGAAGCTTTCTTT
few	TRBJ1-1	TRBD1	TRBV2	CASRAGTGNTEAFF	TGTGCCAGCAGAGCCGGGACAGGGAACACTGAAGCTTTCTTT
-	TRBJ1-5	TRBD1	TRBV7-2	CASSLQGRNNQPQHF	TGTGCCAGCAGCCTACAGGGGCGTAATAATCAGCCCCAGCATTTT
few	TRBJ2-3	TRBD1	TRBV5-1	CASTLEGATDTQYF	TGCGCCAGCACTCTAGAGGGGGCCACAGATACGCAGTATTTT
-	TRBJ1-2	TRBD1	TRBV7-2	CASSYGTGINYGYTF	TGTGCCAGCAGCTACGGGACAGGGATTAACTATGGCTACACCTTC
-	TRBJ2-5	-	TRBV29-1	CSVEDNTETQYF	TGCAGCGTTGAAGATAATACGGAGACCCAGTACTTC
few	TRBJ1-1	TRBD1	TRBV14	CASSPWTGWGTEAFF	TGTGCCAGCAGCCCCTGGACAGGGTGGGGGACTGAAGCTTTCTTT
-	TRBJ2-3	TRBD2	TRBV7-9	CASSFRGRRGGTDTQYF	TGTGCCAGCAGCTTCCGTGGGAGACGGGGGGGCACAGATACGCAGTATTTT
-	TRBJ1-1	-	TRBV5-1	CASSLVGLGTEAFF	TGCGCCAGCAGCTTGGTGGGGCTAGGCACTGAAGCTTTCTTT
-	TRBJ1-1	TRBD1	TRBV18	CASSPPSQGAWTEAFF	TGTGCCAGCTCACCACCCTCCCAGGGGGCATGGACTGAAGCTTTCTTT
few	TRBJ2-3	-	TRBV7-3	CASSLTVLAGTDTQYF	TGTGCCAGCAGCTTAACGGTACTAGCAGGCACAGATACGCAGTATTTT
many	TRBJ1-6	-	TRBV7-2	CASSRFNSPLHF	TGTGCCAGCAGCCGTTTTAATTCACCCCTCCACTTT
many	TRBJ2-6	TRBD2	TRBV4-1	CASSRAGVITGANVLTF	TGCGCCAGCAGCCGGGCGGGGGTAATCACTGGGGCCAACGTCCTGACTTTC
few	TRBJ1-2	-	TRBV10-3	CAITADLFYGYTF	TGTGCCATCACCGCGGACTTATTCTATGGCTACACCTTC
-	TRBJ2-5	-	TRBV4-1	CASSQGIRETQYF	TGCGCCAGCAGCCAGGGAATTCGGGAGACCCAGTACTTC
few	TRBJ1-2	-	TRBV7-2	CASSLGSINYGYTF	TGTGCCAGCAGCTTAGGATCCATTAACTATGGCTACACCTTC
-	TRBJ1-6	TRBD1	TRBV7-9	CASSLQGGPLHF	TGTGCCAGCAGCTTACAGGGGGGCCCCCTCCACTTT
-	TRBJ2-3	-	TRBV4-3	CASSHAGKSTDTQYF	TGCGCCAGCAGCCATGCAGGGAAAAGCACAGATACGCAGTATTTT
many	TRBJ1-1	-	TRBV7-2	CATLLHGNTEAFF	TGTGCCACTCTTCTCCACGGAAACACTGAAGCTTTCTTT
-	TRBJ2-7	-	TRBV6-2/TRBV6-3	CASSYLREYEQYF	TGTGCCAGCAGTTACCTCAGGGAGTACGAGCAGTACTTC
-	TRBJ2-5	TRBD2	TRBV29-1	CSAYAGGRKTQYF	TGCAGCGCTTACGCGGGGGGTAGAAAGACCCAGTACTTC
-	TRBJ1-2	TRBD1	TRBV6-5	CASSSTGLYGYTF	TGTGCCAGCAGTTCGACAGGGCTGTATGGCTACACCTTC
few	TRBJ2-3	TRBD1	TRBV24-1	CATSSRGQKDTQYF	TGTGCCACCAGTTCCAGGGGGCAGAAAGATACGCAGTATTTT
few	TRBJ1-1	-	TRBV12-3/TRBV12-4	CASSNMGDTEAFF	TGTGCCAGCAGTAACATGGGCGACACTGAAGCTTTCTTT
-	TRBJ2-5	TRBD1	TRBV7-9	CASSPGQAQETQYF	TGTGCCAGCAGCCCGGGACAGGCCCAAGAGACCCAGTACTTC
many	TRBJ1-3	-	TRBV7-9	CASRSPRQGRSSGNTIYF	TGTGCCAGCAGATCACCTCGGCAGGGGCGAAGCTCTGGAAACACCATATATTTT
-	TRBJ2-5	-	TRBV3-1	CASNLHSRGQETQYF	TGTGCCAGCAATCTCCATTCGCGGGGCCAAGAGACCCAGTACTTC